A single sample gave rise to the 14 T cell receptor beta chains below, sequenced in a study of long-term antiretroviral therapy in people with HIV. Sequencing relied on immunoSEQ assay v3.0, run at survey level. The table came from immunoSEQ multiplex PCR; TCRdb's copy has only in-frame clones and leaves some out. The sample has around 13,000 clones, over 80% seen once; the top ten hold roughly a sixth. The starting material was unsorted PBMCs, obtained 3.4 years after starting antiretroviral therapy. These receptors were collected from a man aged 40-49 years with HIV.

This rearrangement joins TRBV19 to TRBJ2-7; D is possibly TRBD1 (6 bases). The CDR3 is 16 amino acids. The V end lost 3 bases, the J end lost 5 bases, and 20 bases lay between the germline ends. CDR1 and CDR2 (germline): LNHDA, SQIVND (reference sequence). The CDR3 DNA sequence: TGTGCCAGTAGTATGCAGGCGCAGGGGAGTAGGGACGAGCAGTACTTC. This gives the protein CASSMQAQGSRDEQYF.

The chain joins TRBV28 to TRBJ2-3; the D gene is possibly TRBD2 (5 bases). The CDR3 loop spans 16 amino acids. V lost 5 bases, J lost 2 bases, and 17 bases lay in between. The V gene's germline CDR1 is MDHEN and CDR2 SYDVKM. CDR3 DNA: TGTGCCAGCAGTCAAAGGGCGGTCGGGAACACAGATACGCAGTATTTT. This sequence encodes CASSQRAVGNTDTQYF.

The chain combines TRBV10-3 with TRBJ2-3; TRBD2 agrees at 7 bases. The trim removed 3 bases at V and 2 bases at J, leaving 2 bases unmatched. CDR1 and CDR2 from the germline V gene are ENHRY and SYGVKD. The CDR3 loop spans 14 amino acids. The CDR3 DNA is TGTGCCATCAGTGACGGACTAGACACAGATACGCAGTATTTT. Its protein product is CAISDGLDTDTQYF.

The chain recombines TRBV11-3 with TRBJ2-1; 7 bases match TRBD2. Germline V CDR1 and CDR2: SGHNT, YENEEA. This CDR3 contains 15 residues. With V trimmed by 1 base and J by 7 bases, 7 bases remained unmatched. CDR3: CASSLVSGGLNEQFF. The CDR3 DNA reads TGTGCCAGCAGCTTAGTATCGGGAGGTCTTAATGAGCAGTTCTTC.

The chain carries TRBV2 and TRBJ2-1, with 10 bases that match TRBD2. The CDR3 sequence is 14 residues long. Germline V CDR1 and CDR2: SNHLY, FYNNEI. Germline trimming cut 10 bases from V and 8 bases from J; bases unmatched to any gene: 11. CDR3 sequence (DNA): TGTGCCACTACAAGCGGGAGGGTAGTAGATGAGCAGTTCTTC. Its protein is CATTSGRVVDEQFF.

The rearrangement joins TRBV10-3 to TRBJ2-7; 10 bases are a match to TRBD1. V shed 2 bases and J 2 bases; nucleotides not matched to a gene: 3. The CDR3 is 15 amino acids. Germline V gene data show CDR1 as ENHRY and CDR2 as SYGVKD. CDR3 region: CAISETGQGTYEQYF. CDR3 in DNA: TGTGCCATCAGTGAGACGGGACAGGGGACCTACGAGCAGTACTTC.

The rearrangement uses TRBV7-9 and TRBJ2-7, with a weak D call TRBD2 (6 bases). V shed 5 bases and J shed 2 bases, with 13 bases lying between them. Looked up from germline, CDR1 is SEHNR and CDR2 is FQNEAQ (reference sequence). CDR3 length: 14 amino acids. The CDR3 loop reads CASSPGTSTYEQYF. The CDR3 nucleotides read TGTGCCAGCAGCCCCGGGACTTCGACCTACGAGCAGTACTTC.

This sequence joins TRBV7-2 and TRBJ2-7, with 12 bases aligning to TRBD2. CDR3 size: 16 residues. Germline assignment: CDR1 SGHTA and CDR2 FQGNSA. Trimming took 4 bases from V and 3 from J; bases not matched to a gene: 7. CDR3 amino acids: CASSSGTSGRIYEQYF. CDR3 in DNA: TGTGCCAGCAGCTCTGGGACTAGCGGGCGCATCTACGAGCAGTACTTC.

The chain is built from TRBV2 and TRBJ1-4, with D tentatively TRBD1 (5 bases). Germline values: CDR1 SNHLY, CDR2 FYNNEI. The CDR3 contains 11 residues. V was pared by 8 bases and J by 6 bases, with 7 bases between. CDR3: CASRGDEKLFF. The CDR3 coding sequence is TGTGCCAGCCGGGGGGATGAAAAACTGTTTTTT.

There are a few counts of this clone. This chain joins TRBV9 and TRBJ2-7; possibly TRBD1 or TRBD2 for D (5 bases each). CDR3 length: 14 amino acids. The V end was cut by 2 bases, the J end by 5 bases, with 14 bases between. Germline loops: CDR1 SGDLS, CDR2 YYNGEE. The CDR3 DNA is TGTGCCAGCAGCGTCGGGTGGGGGAACAACGAGCAGTACTTC. Translation: CASSVGWGNNEQYF.

This clone was detected only a few times. This chain connects TRBV27 to TRBJ2-7, with D perhaps matching TRBD2 (6 bases). V dropped 6 bases and J dropped 0 bases, with 9 bases sitting between them. The V gene's germline CDR1 is MNHEY and CDR2 SMNVEV (reference sequence). This CDR3 is 13 amino acids long. CDR3 nucleotides: TGTGCCAGCAGCTTAGCGGTCTCCTACGAGCAGTACTTC. This sequence encodes CASSLAVSYEQYF.

This clone was detected a few times. The gene calls are TRBV5-1 and TRBJ1-2; 7 nucleotides line up with TRBD1. Germline V gene lookup returns CDR1 SGHRS and CDR2 YFSETQ. The CDR3 runs 15 residues. The J segment lost 4 bases and the V segment lost 3 bases, leaving 9 bases of the junction unmatched. Written as DNA, the CDR3 is TGCGCCAGCAGCTCCACAGGGGATAGAAGCTATGGCTACACCTTC. It specifies CASSSTGDRSYGYTF.

A single count supports this clone. The rearrangement joins TRBV7-9 to TRBJ2-2, with D possibly being TRBD2 (6 bases). The V and J ends lost 3 bases and 5 bases respectively, with 10 bases between them. The CDR3 has 14 amino acids. CDR1 is SEHNR, CDR2 FQNEAQ, per germline (reference sequence). DNA of the CDR3: TGTGCCAGCAGCTTGATCAGCGGGACCGGGGAGCTGTTTTTT. This sequence encodes CASSLISGTGELFF. The complete variable domain, with remaining parts taken from reference TRBV7-9 and TRBJ2-2, reads DTGVSQNPRHKITKRGQNVTFRCDPISEHNRLYWYRQTLGQGPEFLTYFQNEAQLEKSRLLSDRFSAERPKGSFSTLEIQRTEQGDSAMYLCASSLISGTGELFFGEGSRLTVL.

CDR3 coding DNA: TGTGCCTGGAGCCAGTACCCAGGGGGGGGTTACACAGATACGCAGTATTTT. Its protein is CAWSQYPGGGYTDTQYF. This rearrangement joins TRBV30 to TRBJ2-3; D is possibly TRBD1 or TRBD2 (7 bases each). The CDR3 sequence is 17 residues long. Trimming took off 3 bases at V and 2 bases at J, with 21 bases between the two ends. Germline V gene lookup returns CDR1 GTSNPN and CDR2 SVGIG (reference sequence).